This TCR beta chain came from a study of T cells in Graves' hyperthyroidism and ophthalmopathy. Many counts were recorded for this clonotype. Amplified TCR beta CDR3 regions came from RNA transcripts. Initially, a first-round RT-PCR of the TCR CDR3 employed the HTBI primer set. TCRdb redid the calling of the multiplex PCR reads with MiXCR, one entry per CDR3 protein. The sample carries 700,000 or so distinct CDR3 sequences, roughly 14% recorded once. V lost 0 bases, J lost 7 bases, and 14 bases lay in between. Germline V gives CDR1 SGHRS, CDR2 YFSETQ. The CDR3 has 14 amino acids. The TCR originated in a woman aged 50 to 65 with Graves' ophthalmopathy. The chain employs TRBV5-1 and TRBJ2-7; tentative D call: TRBD1 (6 bases). Sequenced sample: blood. The CDR3 nucleotides are TGCGCCAGCAGCTTGGCAGGGGCATGGGAGGAGCAGTACTTC. Protein product: CASSLAGAWEEQYF.